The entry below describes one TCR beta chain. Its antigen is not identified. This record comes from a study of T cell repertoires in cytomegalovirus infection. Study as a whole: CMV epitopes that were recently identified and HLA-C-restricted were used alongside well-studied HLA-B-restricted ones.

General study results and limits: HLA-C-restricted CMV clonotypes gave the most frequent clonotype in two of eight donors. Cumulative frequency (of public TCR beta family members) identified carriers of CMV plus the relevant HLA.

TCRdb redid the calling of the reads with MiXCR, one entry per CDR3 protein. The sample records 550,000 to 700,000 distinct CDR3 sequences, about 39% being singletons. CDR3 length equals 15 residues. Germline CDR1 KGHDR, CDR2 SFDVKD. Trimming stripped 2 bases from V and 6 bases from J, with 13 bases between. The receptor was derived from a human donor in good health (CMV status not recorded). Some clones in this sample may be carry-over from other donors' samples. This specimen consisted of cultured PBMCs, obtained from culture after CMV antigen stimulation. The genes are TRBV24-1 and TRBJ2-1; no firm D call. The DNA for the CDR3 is TGTGCCACCAGTGATTCCCTAGTCCAGTCCAATGAGCAGTTCTTC. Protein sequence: CATSDSLVQSNEQFF.